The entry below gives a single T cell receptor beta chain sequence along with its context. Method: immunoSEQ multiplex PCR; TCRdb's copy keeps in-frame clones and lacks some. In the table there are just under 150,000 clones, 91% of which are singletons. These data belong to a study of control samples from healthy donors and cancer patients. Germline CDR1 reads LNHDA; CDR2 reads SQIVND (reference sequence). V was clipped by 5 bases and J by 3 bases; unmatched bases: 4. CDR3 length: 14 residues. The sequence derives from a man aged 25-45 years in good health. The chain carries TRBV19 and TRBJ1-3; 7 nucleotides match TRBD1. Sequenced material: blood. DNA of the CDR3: TGTGCCAGTAGTTTCCAGGGGGTTGGAAACACCATATATTTT. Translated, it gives CASSFQGVGNTIYF.